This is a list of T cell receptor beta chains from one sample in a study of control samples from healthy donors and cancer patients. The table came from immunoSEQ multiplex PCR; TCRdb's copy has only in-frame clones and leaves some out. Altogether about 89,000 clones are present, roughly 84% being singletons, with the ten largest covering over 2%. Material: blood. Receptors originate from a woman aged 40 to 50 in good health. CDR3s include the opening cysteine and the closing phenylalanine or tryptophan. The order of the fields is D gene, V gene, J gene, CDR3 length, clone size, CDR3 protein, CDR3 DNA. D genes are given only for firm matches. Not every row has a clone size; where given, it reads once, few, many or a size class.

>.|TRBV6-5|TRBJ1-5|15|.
CASSPKRGGNQPQHF
TGTGCCAGCAGTCCGAAGCGGGGGGGTAATCAGCCCCAGCATTTT
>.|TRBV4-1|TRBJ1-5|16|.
CASSQIRAISNQPQHF
TGCGCCAGCAGCCAGATCCGGGCCATAAGCAATCAGCCCCAGCATTTT
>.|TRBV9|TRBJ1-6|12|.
CASRAGNSPLHF
TGTGCCAGCCGAGCTGGGAATTCACCCCTCCACTTT
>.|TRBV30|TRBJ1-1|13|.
CAWSVGQNTEAFF
TGTGCCTGGAGTGTAGGACAGAACACTGAAGCTTTCTTT
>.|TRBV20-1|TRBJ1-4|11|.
CSARDHEKLFF
TGCAGTGCTAGAGATCATGAAAAACTGTTTTTT
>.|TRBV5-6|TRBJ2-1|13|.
CASSLVRVNEQFF
TGTGCCAGCAGCTTGGTAAGGGTCAATGAGCAGTTCTTC
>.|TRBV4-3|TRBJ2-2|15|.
CASSQATHNTGELFF
TGCGCCAGCAGCCAAGCCACCCATAACACCGGGGAGCTGTTTTTT
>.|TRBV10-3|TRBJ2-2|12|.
CAIRGHTGELFF
TGTGCCATCAGAGGACACACCGGGGAGCTGTTTTTT
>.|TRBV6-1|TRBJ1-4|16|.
CASSEVLPATNEKLFF
TGTGCCAGCAGTGAAGTGCTGCCTGCAACTAATGAAAAACTGTTTTTT
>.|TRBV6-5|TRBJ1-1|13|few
CASNLDRATEAFF
TGTGCCAGCAACCTCGACCGAGCCACTGAAGCTTTCTTT
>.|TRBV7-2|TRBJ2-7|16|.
CASSPTSDRVIYEQYF
TGTGCCAGCAGCCCAACTAGCGACAGGGTTATCTACGAGCAGTACTTC
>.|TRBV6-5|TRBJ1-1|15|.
CASSGIDAGDTEAFF
TGTGCCAGCAGCGGAATCGACGCCGGGGACACTGAAGCTTTCTTT
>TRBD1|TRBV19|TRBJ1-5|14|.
CASSEDRENQPQHF
TGTGCCAGTAGTGAGGACAGGGAAAATCAGCCCCAGCATTTT
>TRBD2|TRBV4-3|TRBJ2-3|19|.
CASSQVPGLAGGRSDTQYF
TGCGCCAGCAGCCAAGTCCCGGGACTAGCGGGGGGGCGGTCAGATACGCAGTATTTT
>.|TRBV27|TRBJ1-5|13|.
CASGRGRNQPQHF
TGTGCCAGTGGGAGGGGACGCAATCAGCCCCAGCATTTT
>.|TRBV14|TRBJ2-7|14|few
CASSQVGGRAEQYF
TGTGCCAGCAGCCAAGTCGGCGGGCGAGCCGAGCAGTACTTC
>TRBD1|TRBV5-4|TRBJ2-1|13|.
CASSLSTGGEQFF
TGTGCCAGCAGCTTGTCAACAGGGGGTGAGCAGTTCTTC
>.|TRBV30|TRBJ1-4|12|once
CAWSVLKEKLFF
TGTGCCTGGAGTGTACTGAAGGAAAAACTGTTTTTT
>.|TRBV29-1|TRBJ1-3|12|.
CSVGTAGNTIYF
TGCAGCGTTGGGACAGCCGGAAACACCATATATTTT
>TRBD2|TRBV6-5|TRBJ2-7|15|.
CATGTSGGKSYEQYF
TGTGCCACAGGGACTAGCGGGGGGAAATCCTACGAGCAGTACTTC
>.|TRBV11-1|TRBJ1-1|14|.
CASSLARLNTEAFF
TGTGCCAGCAGCTTAGCGCGATTGAACACTGAAGCTTTCTTT
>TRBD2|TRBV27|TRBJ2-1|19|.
CASSPPGTSGGWSYNEQFF
TGTGCCAGCAGCCCCCCCGGGACTAGCGGTGGTTGGTCCTACAATGAGCAGTTCTTC
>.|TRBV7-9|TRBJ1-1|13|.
CASRTVFGTEAFF
TGTGCCAGCAGAACTGTCTTTGGCACTGAAGCTTTCTTT
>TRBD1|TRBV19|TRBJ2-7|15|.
CASSLSGTGGSEQYF
TGTGCCAGTAGTCTCTCCGGGACAGGGGGCAGCGAGCAGTACTTC
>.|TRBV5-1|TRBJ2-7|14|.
CASSPPDSPYEQYF
TGCGCCAGCAGCCCCCCTGACAGCCCCTACGAGCAGTACTTC
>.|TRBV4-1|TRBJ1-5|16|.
CASSQDEGGDDQPQHF
TGCGCCAGCAGCCAAGATGAAGGGGGGGATGATCAGCCCCAGCATTTT
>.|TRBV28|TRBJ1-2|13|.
CASSLRVDYGYTF
TGTGCCAGCAGTCTCAGGGTTGACTATGGCTACACCTTC
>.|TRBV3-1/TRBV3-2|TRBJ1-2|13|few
CASSPDSYYGYTF
TGTGCCAGCAGTCCCGACAGTTACTATGGCTACACCTTC
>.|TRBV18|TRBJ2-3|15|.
CASSFLGGTTDTQYF
TGTGCCAGCTCCTTCTTGGGAGGGACAACAGATACGCAGTATTTT
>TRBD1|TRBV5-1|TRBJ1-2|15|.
CASSLQGGSNYGYTF
TGCGCCAGCAGTTTACAGGGGGGATCTAACTATGGCTACACCTTC
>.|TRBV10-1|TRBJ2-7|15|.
CASSEAGSGRYEQYF
TGCGCCAGCAGTGAGGCAGGGTCTGGCAGGTACGAGCAGTACTTC
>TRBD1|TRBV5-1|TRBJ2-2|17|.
CASSPRGTGVNTGELFF
TGCGCCAGCAGCCCCAGAGGTACAGGGGTGAACACCGGGGAGCTGTTTTTT
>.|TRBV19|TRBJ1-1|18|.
CASSIEGRRALKSTEAFF
TGTGCCAGTAGTATAGAAGGCCGGCGTGCATTAAAGAGCACTGAAGCTTTCTTT
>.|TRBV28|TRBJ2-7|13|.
CASSRGASYEQYF
TGTGCCAGCAGCCGGGGGGCCTCCTACGAGCAGTACTTC
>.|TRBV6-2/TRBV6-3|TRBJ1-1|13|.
CASSGGGRAAAFF
TGTGCCAGCAGTGGGGGGGGCAGGGCGGCGGCTTTCTTT
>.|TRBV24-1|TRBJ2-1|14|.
CATSDTMTGNEQFF
TGTGCCACCAGTGATACGATGACTGGCAATGAGCAGTTCTTC
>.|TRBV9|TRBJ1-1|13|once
CASSVGGDTEAFF
TGTGCCAGCAGCGTAGGGGGAGACACTGAAGCTTTCTTT
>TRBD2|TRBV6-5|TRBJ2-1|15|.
CASSYPKTSGNEQFF
TGTGCCAGCAGTTACCCAAAGACTAGCGGCAATGAGCAGTTCTTC
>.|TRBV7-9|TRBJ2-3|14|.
CASSFFADADTQYF
TGTGCCAGCAGCTTCTTTGCGGACGCAGATACGCAGTATTTT
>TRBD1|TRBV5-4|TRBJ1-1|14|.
CASSRGQGLTEAFF
TGTGCCAGCAGCAGGGGACAGGGGCTGACTGAAGCTTTCTTT
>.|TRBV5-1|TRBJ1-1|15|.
CASSLVGIKNTEAFF
TGCGCCAGCAGCTTGGTAGGGATCAAGAACACTGAAGCTTTCTTT
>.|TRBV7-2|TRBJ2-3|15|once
CASSFTGTGTDTQYF
TGTGCCAGCAGCTTCACCGGGACCGGAACAGATACGCAGTATTTT
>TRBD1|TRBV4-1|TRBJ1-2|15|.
CASSQDPGQGYGYTF
TGCGCCAGCAGCCAAGATCCTGGACAGGGCTATGGCTACACCTTC
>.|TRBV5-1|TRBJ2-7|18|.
CASSFSTDDRHFQREQYF
TGCGCCAGCAGCTTTTCCACCGACGACAGACACTTCCAACGGGAGCAGTACTTC
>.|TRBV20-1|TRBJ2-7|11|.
CSAGTDYEQYF
TGCAGTGCAGGAACCGACTACGAGCAGTACTTC
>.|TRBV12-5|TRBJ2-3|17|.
CASGLRSATLTTDTQYF
TGTGCTAGTGGTCTACGGAGCGCGACCTTGACCACAGATACGCAGTATTTT
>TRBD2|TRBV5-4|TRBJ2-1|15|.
CASSSLAGGPGEQFF
TGTGCCAGCAGCTCCCTAGCGGGGGGGCCCGGTGAGCAGTTCTTC
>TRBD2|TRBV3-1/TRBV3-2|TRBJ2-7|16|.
CASSPGPGTITYEQYF
TGTGCCAGCAGCCCCGGTCCCGGGACTATCACCTACGAGCAGTACTTC
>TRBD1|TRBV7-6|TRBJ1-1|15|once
CASSLVDRGTTEAFF
TGTGCCAGCAGCTTGGTGGACAGGGGGACGACTGAAGCTTTCTTT
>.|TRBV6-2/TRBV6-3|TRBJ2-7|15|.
CASSFLLGQDYEQYF
TGTGCCAGCAGTTTCCTTCTCGGACAAGACTACGAGCAGTACTTC
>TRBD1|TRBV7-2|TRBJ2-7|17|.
CASSLYERDRRAYEQYF
TGTGCCAGCAGCCTCTACGAACGGGACAGAAGAGCCTACGAGCAGTACTTC
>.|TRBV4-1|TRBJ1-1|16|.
CASSQEGRQQNTEAFF
TGCGCCAGCAGCCAAGAAGGTCGACAGCAGAACACTGAAGCTTTCTTT
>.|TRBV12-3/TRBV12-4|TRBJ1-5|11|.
CASSRNQPQHF
TGTGCCAGCAGCCGGAATCAGCCCCAGCATTTT